The 20 T cell receptor beta chains below were found in one sample sequenced in a study of radiotherapy plus CTLA-4 blockade in lung cancer. The table came from immunoSEQ multiplex PCR; TCRdb's copy has only in-frame clones and leaves some out. The sample consists of approximately 100,000 clones, 82% of them appearing once. The input for sequencing was peripheral blood, taken from a patient treated with radiotherapy plus ipilimumab. These receptors were taken from a human donor with non-small cell lung cancer who had a partial response to radiotherapy plus ipilimumab.

This clone was seen a handful of times. The V call is TRBV6-5, the J call TRBJ1-2, with D possibly being TRBD1 (6 bases). The germline V and J ends were trimmed by 3 bases and 5 bases, with 7 bases remaining between them. The CDR3 spans 12 residues. The V gene's germline CDR1 is MNHEY and CDR2 SVGAGI. The CDR3 region is CASSYQGYGYTF. CDR3 nucleotides: TGTGCCAGCAGTTATCAGGGGTATGGCTACACCTTC.

The gene calls are TRBV19 and TRBJ2-2; the D gene is possibly TRBD1 (6 bases). V shed 7 bases and J shed 3 bases, with 21 bases lying between them. Germline V gene sequence: CDR1 LNHDA, CDR2 SQIVND (reference sequence). The CDR3 spans 17 residues. The CDR3 loop reads CASIPSHRASDTGELFF. DNA of the CDR3: TGTGCCAGTATCCCCTCTCACAGGGCGTCGGACACCGGGGAGCTGTTTTTT.

The CDR3 nucleotides are TGCGCCAGCAGTGAGTCTACAACGCCGGGTGACGAGCAGTACTTC. Amino acids: CASSESTTPGDEQYF. V is TRBV10-1 and J is TRBJ2-7; D remains unclear. Germline V gene lookup returns CDR1 WNHNN and CDR2 SYGVQD (reference sequence). Trimming left V 0 bases short and J 5 bases short, with 14 bases between. This CDR3 is 15 amino acids long.

J is TRBJ2-1 and V is TRBV7-9; TRBD2 aligns across 8 bases. CDR1 and CDR2 (germline): SEHNR, FQNEAQ (reference sequence). After removal of 5 bases from V and 3 bases from J, the junction contained 12 bases not matched to a gene. The CDR3 has 17 amino acids. CDR3 amino acids: CASSPASRGGFYNEQFF. In nucleotides, the CDR3 is TGTGCCAGCAGCCCCGCTAGCCGGGGGGGATTCTACAATGAGCAGTTCTTC.

This clone turned up a few times. V and J are TRBV27 and TRBJ2-4; D is possibly TRBD1 (6 bases). V lost 4 bases, J lost 0 bases, and 13 bases lay in between. The CDR3 is 16 residues long. Germline values: CDR1 MNHEY, CDR2 SMNVEV (reference sequence). CDR3 in amino acids: CASSSYGQLAKNIQYF. The CDR3 coding sequence is TGTGCCAGCAGTTCTTACGGACAGTTAGCCAAAAACATTCAGTACTTC.

This chain links TRBV14 with TRBJ2-2; 8 nucleotides match TRBD2. The length of the CDR3 is 17 residues. Germline-derived CDR1 and CDR2 are SGHDN and FVKESK. With 4 bases clipped from V and 2 bases from J, the junction kept 9 bases outside the gene matches. CDR3 DNA sequence: TGTGCCAGCAGCCCCCTGGAGCGGGGGACTAACACCGGGGAGCTGTTTTTT. It is translated as CASSPLERGTNTGELFF.

This clone was seen more than once but under ten times. This chain uses TRBV10-1 with TRBJ2-7; the D gene is possibly TRBD2 (6 bases). Trimming shortened V by 3 bases and J by 5 bases, and 17 bases separated the two germline ends. CDR3 length: 15 residues. The germline V gene encodes CDR1 WNHNN and CDR2 SYGVQD (reference sequence). CDR3 sequence (DNA): TGCGCCAGCAGTGACGTCGACTCCCGGAGGGACGAGCAGTACTTC. Its translation is CASSDVDSRRDEQYF.

This chain joins TRBV7-3 and TRBJ1-1; no firm D call. This CDR3 is 15 amino acids long. Germline CDR1 and CDR2: SGHTA and FQGTGA. The V end was cut by 5 bases, the J end by 0 bases, with 13 bases between. DNA of the CDR3: TGTGCCAGCAGCCAACGTACGGGAATGAACACTGAAGCTTTCTTT. Translation gives CASSQRTGMNTEAFF.

The chain recombines TRBV5-5 with TRBJ1-4, with 7 positions matching TRBD1. The germline gives CDR1 SGHKS, CDR2 YYEKEE (reference sequence). Losses at the gene ends were 0 bases for V and 8 bases for J; bases not matched to a gene: 4. The CDR3 length is 14 residues. This CDR3 reads CASSLGGGSEKLFF. For the CDR3, the DNA is TGTGCCAGCAGCTTGGGAGGGGGCAGCGAAAAACTGTTTTTT.

The rearrangement uses TRBV5-5 and TRBJ1-4, with 8 bases matching TRBD1. This CDR3 contains 15 residues. V lost 1 base to trimming and J lost 2 bases; unmatched junction nucleotides: 1. Germline lookup yields CDR1 SGHKS and CDR2 YYEKEE (reference sequence). The CDR3 DNA reads TGTGCCAGCAGCTTGACAGGGGGGACTAATGAAAAACTGTTTTTT. This encodes CASSLTGGTNEKLFF. Full variable domain (remainder filled in from reference TRBV5-5 and TRBJ1-4): DAGVTQSPTHLIKTRGQQVTLRCSPISGHKSVSWYQQVLGQGPQFIFQYYEKEERGRGNFPDRFSARQFPNYSSELNVNALLLGDSALYLCASSLTGGTNEKLFFGSGTQLSVL.

This clone appeared once. The rearrangement links TRBV9 to TRBJ2-4; 7 positions match TRBD1. The CDR3 spans 13 residues. Per germline, CDR1 SGDLS and CDR2 YYNGEE. J gave up 5 bases and V 3 bases, and 2 bases lay outside the gene matches. The CDR3 reads CASSADRENIQYF. Here the CDR3 DNA reads TGTGCCAGCAGCGCCGACAGGGAAAACATTCAGTACTTC.

J is TRBJ2-3 and V is TRBV19, with D tentatively TRBD2 (5 bases). The ends were cut back, 3 bases at V and 4 bases at J, with 14 bases in the middle. The CDR3 is 15 amino acids. From germline, CDR1 is LNHDA and CDR2 SQIVND (reference sequence). The CDR3 is CASSMALAIPDTQYF. For the CDR3, the DNA is TGTGCCAGTAGTATGGCCCTAGCAATTCCAGATACGCAGTATTTT.

The chain joins TRBV7-2 to TRBJ2-7, with 7 positions matching TRBD1. Losses at the gene ends were 1 base for V and 7 bases for J; bases not matched to a gene: 4. The CDR3 spans 13 residues. Germline CDR1 is SGHTA and CDR2 is FQGNSA. The CDR3 protein is CASSLDRGEEQYF. CDR3 bases: TGTGCCAGCAGCTTAGACAGGGGAGAAGAGCAGTACTTC.

This chain joins TRBV18 and TRBJ2-7, with 11 bases that match TRBD2. The germline CDR1 and CDR2 sequences are KGHSH and LQKENI. Trimming took 6 bases from V and 0 from J; bases not matched to a gene: 19. The CDR3 length is 20 residues. DNA for the CDR3: TGTGCCAGCTCGCTCGACCGACAGGGGAGACTAGCGGGACTCTCCTACGAGCAGTACTTC. The encoded protein is CASSLDRQGRLAGLSYEQYF.

This clone showed up just a few times. The CDR3 sequence: CASSQEAGLGIYEQYF. CDR3 bases: TGCGCCAGCAGCCAAGAGGCGGGGCTTGGCATCTACGAGCAGTACTTC. The V gene is TRBV4-1, the J gene TRBJ2-7, with TRBD2 as a possible D gene (6 bases). This CDR3 is built from 16 residues. CDR1 is MGHRA, CDR2 YSYEKL, per germline. The V and J ends lost 0 bases and 3 bases respectively, with 15 bases between them.

The DNA for the CDR3 is TGTGCCAGCAGCTTAGCGCCCGGGGGTTACCAAGAGACCCAGTACTTC. Translated, it gives CASSLAPGGYQETQYF. This chain joins TRBV7-2 and TRBJ2-5; D is perhaps TRBD2 (6 bases). The CDR3 extends over 16 amino acids. V lost 0 bases, J lost 0 bases, and 11 bases lay in between. The germline CDR1 and CDR2 sequences are SGHTA and FQGNSA.

This clone appeared once. The J gene is TRBJ2-1, the V gene TRBV9; 12 bases are shared with TRBD2. The CDR3 loop spans 15 amino acids. After removal of 4 bases from V and 8 bases from J, the junction contained 7 bases not matched to a gene. CDR1 is SGDLS and CDR2 is YYNGEE in the germline V gene. The CDR3 region has the DNA TGTGCCAGCAGCCCGCAGGGACTAGCGGGTTATGAGCAGTTCTTC. It encodes CASSPQGLAGYEQFF.

The CDR3 spells CATGGQGDNSPLHF. The CDR3 DNA reads TGTGCCACTGGGGGACAGGGCGATAATTCACCCCTCCACTTT. This rearrangement joins TRBV9 to TRBJ1-6, with 9 bases fitting TRBD1. The CDR3 covers 14 residues. The V segment lost 9 bases and the J segment 5 bases; nucleotides outside the gene matches: 6. Per germline, CDR1 SGDLS and CDR2 YYNGEE.

Turning to this clone: Other DNA sequences in this specimen translate into the identical CDR3. The V call is TRBV7-8, the J call TRBJ2-5; a weak D match, TRBD2 (6 bases). Trimming stripped 5 bases from V and 5 bases from J, with 15 bases between. Germline CDR1 and CDR2: SGHVS and FQNEAQ. The length of the CDR3 is 14 residues. The CDR3 nucleotides read TGTGCCAGCAGCCCTCTCGGAGGGCACGAGACCCAGTACTTC. Protein: CASSPLGGHETQYF.

The V call is TRBV5-1, the J call TRBJ2-5; weak D call: TRBD1 (6 bases). This CDR3 has 16 amino acids. Germline V gives CDR1 SGHRS, CDR2 YFSETQ. Deletions cut 2 bases from V and 4 bases from J, with 18 bases between. CDR3 coding DNA: TGCGCCAGCAGCTTAAATTCGGGACCGACAGGAGAGACCCAGTACTTC. This codes for CASSLNSGPTGETQYF. The full variable domain, rest sourced from reference TRBV5-1 and TRBJ2-5, is KAGVTQTPRYLIKTRGQQVTLSCSPISGHRSVSWYQQTPGQGLQFLFEYFSETQRNKGNFPGRFSGRQFSNSRSEMNVSTLELGDSALYLCASSLNSGPTGETQYFGPGTRLLVL.